What follows is one T cell receptor (beta chain) and its context. Its antigen is still unknown. This entry is derived from a study of T cell responses to AZD1222 COVID-19 vaccine. The study's findings and limits: The sample set comprised mostly white British donors with more females, and clonal diversity was possibly underestimated.

Germline lookup yields CDR1 SNHLY and CDR2 FYNNEI. The CDR3 runs to 15 residues. V lost 5 bases and J lost 7, with 18 bases in between. Sequenced by immunoSEQ multiplex PCR; TCRdb stores in-frame clones only, minus some. Here the sample spans over 100,000 clones, about nine tenths being singletons. The sequenced sample was peripheral blood, obtained on day 0 of AZD1222 vaccination. The receptor was derived from an adult in good health. V is TRBV2 and J is TRBJ2-1, with a tentative D call TRBD2 (7 bases). The DNA for the CDR3 is TGTGCCAGCAGTCCGCCGGGGGGCCCAGGTAATGAGCAGTTCTTC. This translates into CASSPPGGPGNEQFF. The entire variable domain, with the rest obtained from reference TRBV2 and TRBJ2-1, is as follows: EPEVTQTPSHQVTQMGQEVILRCVPISNHLYFYWYRQILGQKVEFLVSFYNNEISEKSEIFDDQFSVERPDGSNFTLKIRSTKLEDSAMYFCASSPPGGPGNEQFFGPGTRLTVL.